What follows describes a single T cell receptor beta chain. The antigen remains unidentified. MiXCR, applied by TCRdb to the reads, yields one record per CDR3 protein. This sample yields more than 650,000 distinct CDR3 sequences, of which approximately 34% are seen a single time; around 2.8% belongs to the top ten. The data derive from a study of T cell repertoires in cytomegalovirus infection. The study's findings and limits: Summed frequency of public TCR beta families distinguished CMV carriers with the relevant HLA.

The CDR3 contains 16 residues. Per germline, CDR1 ENHRY and CDR2 SYGVKD. V shed 8 bases and J 2 bases; nucleotides not matched to a gene: 12. This sequence originates from a human donor in good health (CMV status not recorded). Some clones in this sample may be carry-over from other donors' samples. The rearrangement links TRBV10-3 to TRBJ2-5; 9 bases line up with TRBD1. Sequencing was done on a sample of PBMCs. CDR3 DNA: TGTGCCATCTCCTGGACAGGGGCGGATGTTCAAGAGACCCAGTACTTC. Protein sequence: CAISWTGADVQETQYF.